This T cell receptor beta chain emerged from a study of identical twins. Study-wide results and limits: Its conclusions, products of cross-sectional statistical analysis, did not come from following the same donors.

Unique molecular identifiers were present on the cDNA, and a universal primer site came from template switching. MiXCR, run by TCRdb on the 5' RACE reads, gives a single entry per CDR3 protein. This sample yields 1.5 million to 2 million distinct CDR3 sequences, of which roughly 35% are seen a single time; 0.25% to 0.3% belongs to the top ten. The donors were all healthy and Caucasian. On this clonotype itself: Its antigen is not identified.

The source material was cord blood. This clonotype originated in a newborn girl in good health.

CDR3 protein: CSAQTGGRINEQYF. The CDR3 bases are TGCAGTGCCCAGACCGGCGGGAGGATCAATGAGCAGTACTTC. This chain uses TRBV20-1 with TRBJ2-7; 8 bases agree with TRBD2. Unmatched junction bases numbered 14, after V lost 6 bases and J lost 7 bases. Germline CDR1 DFQATT, CDR2 SNEGSKA (reference sequence). The CDR3 has 14 amino acids.